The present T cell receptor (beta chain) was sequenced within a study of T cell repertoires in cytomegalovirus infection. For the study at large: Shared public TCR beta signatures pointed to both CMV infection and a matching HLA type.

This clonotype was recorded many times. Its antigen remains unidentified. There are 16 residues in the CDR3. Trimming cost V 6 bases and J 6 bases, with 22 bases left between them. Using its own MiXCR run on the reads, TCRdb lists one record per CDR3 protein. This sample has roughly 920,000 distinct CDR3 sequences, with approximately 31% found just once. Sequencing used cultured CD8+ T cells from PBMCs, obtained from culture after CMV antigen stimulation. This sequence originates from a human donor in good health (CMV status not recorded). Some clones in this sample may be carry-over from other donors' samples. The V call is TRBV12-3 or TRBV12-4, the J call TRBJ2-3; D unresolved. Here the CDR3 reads CASRTSPAGRKDTQYF. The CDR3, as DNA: TGTGCCAGCAGGACCTCCCCAGCCGGAAGGAAGGATACGCAGTATTTT.